This T cell receptor (beta chain) comes out of a study of blood T cells in healthy people across ages. Notes on the study in general: Estimates based on one million T cells were treated as lower bounds. Diversity was higher, and naive CD4+ cells more numerous, in long-lived donors than in aged donors.

Remarks on this clonotype: No antigen is known for it.

A second roughly 7 to 11 cycle PCR used barcoded and J-beta primers. MiXCR was run by TCRdb on the 5' RACE reads, yielding one entry per CDR3 protein. The sample includes 700,000 to 850,000 distinct CDR3 sequences, around 36% of them seen just once. With V trimmed by 11 bases and J by 1 base, 5 bases remained unmatched. Germline CDR1 is SNHLY and CDR2 is FYNNEI. The CDR3 runs to 14 residues. Sequencing was performed on blood. The receptor's source is a man between 18 and 35 years old in good health. This chain connects TRBV2 to TRBJ2-3; 11 bases fit TRBD2. The DNA for the CDR3 is TGTGCCTGCAAACTAGCGGGGGGCACAGATACGCAGTATTTT. Its protein product is CACKLAGGTDTQYF. Full variable domain (outside the CDR3, taken from reference TRBV2 and TRBJ2-3): EPEVTQTPSHQVTQMGQEVILRCVPISNHLYFYWYRQILGQKVEFLVSFYNNEISEKSEIFDDQFSVERPDGSNFTLKIRSTKLEDSAMYFCACKLAGGTDTQYFGPGTRLTVL.